This T cell receptor beta chain was sequenced during a study of T cell repertoires in cytomegalovirus infection. Study at large: Well-studied HLA-B-restricted epitopes and recently identified HLA-C-restricted epitopes of CMV were both used in the study. Carrying CMV and the relevant HLA type showed in public TCR beta signatures. Study conclusions and caveats: There were HLA-C-restricted CMV-specific TCR beta clonotypes dominating the ex vivo response. Identification of carriers of CMV plus the relevant HLA was achieved through cumulative public TCR beta family frequency.

The germline V gene has CDR1 DFQATT and CDR2 SNEGSKA (reference sequence). The J segment lost 6 bases and the V segment lost 6 bases, leaving 12 bases of the junction unmatched. This CDR3 is built from 15 residues. This clonotype was detected only a few times. Its specificity is unknown. A single record per CDR3 protein comes from TCRdb applying MiXCR to the reads. The sample gives hundreds of thousands of distinct CDR3 sequences, about two fifths of which show up once; around 44% is in the top ten. This sequence joins TRBV20-1 and TRBJ2-7; 12 bases match TRBD2. The TCR sequence derives from a human donor in good health (CMV status not recorded). Some clones in this sample may be carry-over from other donors' samples. The specimen comprised cultured PBMCs, sampled from culture after CMV antigen stimulation. CDR3 nucleotide sequence: TGCAGTGCCCGGCTAGCGGGAGGGGCTCGTCGCGAGCAGTACTTC. This gives the protein CSARLAGGARREQYF.